This T cell receptor (beta chain) originates from a study of T cells after yellow fever vaccination. The V gene's germline CDR1 is SGHRS and CDR2 YFSETQ. The CDR3 consists of 16 residues. V trimming: 0 bases; J trimming: 10 bases; junction bases outside the gene matches: 6. Each CDR3 protein gets one entry after TCRdb re-called the 5' RACE reads with MiXCR. The table shows hundreds of thousands of distinct CDR3 sequences, with roughly 6.2% occurring only once. This clonotype was counted ten times or more. The rearrangement uses TRBV5-1 and TRBJ2-1; TRBD2 matches 14 bases. The sequencing here drew on PBMCs, taken 5 days after the yellow fever booster vaccination. The sequence derives from a young man who received the YFV17D yellow fever vaccine. The CDR3 nucleotides are TGCGCCAGCAGCTTGGAGGTTCGACTAGCGGGAGGGGAGCAGTTCTTC. This codes for CASSLEVRLAGGEQFF. The full variable domain, in which reference TRBV5-1 and TRBJ2-1 provide the parts outside the CDR3, is KAGVTQTPRYLIKTRGQQVTLSCSPISGHRSVSWYQQTPGQGLQFLFEYFSETQRNKGNFPGRFSGRQFSNSRSEMNVSTLELGDSALYLCASSLEVRLAGGEQFFGPGTRLTVL.